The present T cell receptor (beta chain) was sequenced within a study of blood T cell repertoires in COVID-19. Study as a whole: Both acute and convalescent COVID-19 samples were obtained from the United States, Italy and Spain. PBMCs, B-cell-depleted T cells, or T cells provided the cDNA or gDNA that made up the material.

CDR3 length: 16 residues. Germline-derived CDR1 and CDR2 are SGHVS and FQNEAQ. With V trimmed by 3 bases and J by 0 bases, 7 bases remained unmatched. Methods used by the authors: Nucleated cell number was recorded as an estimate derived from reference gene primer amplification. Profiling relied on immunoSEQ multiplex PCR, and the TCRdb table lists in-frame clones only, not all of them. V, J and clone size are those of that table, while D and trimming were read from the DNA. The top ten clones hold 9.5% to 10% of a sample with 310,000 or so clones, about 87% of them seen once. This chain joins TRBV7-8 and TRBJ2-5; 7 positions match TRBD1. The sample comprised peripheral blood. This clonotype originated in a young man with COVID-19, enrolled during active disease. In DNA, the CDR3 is TGTGCCAGCAGCTTGACGGGACAGTTATACCAAGAGACCCAGTACTTC. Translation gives CASSLTGQLYQETQYF. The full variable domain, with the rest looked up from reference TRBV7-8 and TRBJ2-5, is GAGVSQSPRYKVAKRGQDVALRCDPISGHVSLFWYQQALGQGPEFLTYFQNEAQLDKSGLPSDRFFAERPEGSVSTLKIQRTQQEDSAVYLCASSLTGQLYQETQYFGPGTRLLVL.